This passage covers 18 T cell receptor beta chains from one sample sequenced in a study of T cell responses to AZD1222 COVID-19 vaccine. Produced via immunoSEQ multiplex PCR; TCRdb's table is partial and in-frame only. The sample shows more than 70,000 clones, roughly 91% of them seen only once. Here the sequenced sample was peripheral blood, taken 28 days after the second AZD1222 dose. The receptors derive from an adult who received the AZD1222 COVID-19 vaccine.

This clone has only one observation. The V and J genes are TRBV5-5 and TRBJ2-7; 7 bases fit TRBD1. From germline, CDR1 is SGHKS and CDR2 YYEKEE (reference sequence). The CDR3 totals 15 residues. Losses at the gene ends were 6 bases for V and 5 bases for J; bases not matched to a gene: 14. The CDR3 reads CASNLLTGSYHEQYF. For the CDR3, the DNA is TGTGCCAGCAACCTCTTGACAGGGAGTTACCACGAGCAGTACTTC.

This chain joins TRBV30 and TRBJ1-2; TRBD1 matches at 7 bases. CDR1 is GTSNPN and CDR2 is SVGIG in the germline V gene (reference sequence). The CDR3 has 15 residues. With V trimmed by 1 base and J by 5 bases, 10 bases remained unmatched. CDR3 nucleotides: TGTGCCTGGAGTGCACCCGGACAGGCTGTTTATGGCTACACCTTC. Translation gives CAWSAPGQAVYGYTF.

This clone came up once. The chain's CDR3 is CASSVEGLPNEKLFF. Written as DNA, the CDR3 is TGTGCCAGCAGTGTGGAGGGACTGCCAAATGAAAAACTGTTTTTT. This chain uses TRBV2 with TRBJ1-4; D perhaps matches TRBD1 (5 bases). This CDR3 is built from 15 residues. Germline V gene sequence: CDR1 SNHLY, CDR2 FYNNEI. V lost 4 bases and J lost 5, with 14 bases in between. Complete variable domain (other parts from reference TRBV2 and TRBJ1-4): EPEVTQTPSHQVTQMGQEVILRCVPISNHLYFYWYRQILGQKVEFLVSFYNNEISEKSEIFDDQFSVERPDGSNFTLKIRSTKLEDSAMYFCASSVEGLPNEKLFFGSGTQLSVL.

A single count supports this clone. The genes are TRBV15 and TRBJ1-1; 8 positions agree with TRBD1. With 1 base clipped from V and 5 bases from J, the junction kept 3 bases outside the gene matches. Germline CDR1 is LNHNV and CDR2 is YYDKDF (reference sequence). The CDR3 runs 14 residues. The CDR3 nucleotides are TGTGCCACCAGCAGAGGAACAGGGGGGACTGAAGCTTTCTTT. It is translated as CATSRGTGGTEAFF.

The rearrangement uses TRBV6-5 and TRBJ2-6, with 7 positions matching TRBD2. This CDR3 is 15 amino acids long. V was pared by 6 bases and J by 0 bases, with 2 bases of the junction left unmatched. Germline-derived CDR1 and CDR2 are MNHEY and SVGAGI. The CDR3 region is CASRGEGSGANVLTF. The DNA of the CDR3 is TGTGCCAGCAGGGGGGAGGGCTCTGGGGCCAACGTCCTGACTTTC.

This clone has just a few counts. The chain employs TRBV6-5 and TRBJ1-3, with D maybe TRBD1 (5 bases). The ends were cut back, 7 bases at V and 0 bases at J, with 13 bases in the middle. CDR1 and CDR2 (germline): MNHEY, SVGAGI. This CDR3 region has 15 residues. CDR3 nucleotide sequence: TGTGCCAGCACGTTGACAGATCGCTCTGGAAACACCATATATTTT. Protein: CASTLTDRSGNTIYF.

The chain is built from TRBV13 and TRBJ2-5; 9 nucleotides line up with TRBD1. The germline CDR1 and CDR2 sequences are PRHDT and FYEKMQ (reference sequence). V lost 2 bases to trimming and J lost 4 bases; unmatched junction nucleotides: 11. The length of the CDR3 is 17 residues. Here the CDR3 reads CASSLNSGGQGLETQYF. The CDR3 DNA reads as TGTGCCAGCAGCTTAAATTCGGGGGGACAGGGATTAGAGACCCAGTACTTC.

This clone was picked up one time. This sample also contains other DNA sequences that code for the same CDR3. The genes are TRBV3-1 (or the pseudogene TRBV3-2) and TRBJ1-4; D is unresolved. Looked up from germline, CDR1 is LGHDT and CDR2 is YNNKEL (reference sequence). Trimming removed 3 bases at V and 0 bases at J, with 5 bases between. The CDR3 extends over 14 amino acids. The CDR3 DNA follows: TGTGCCAGCAGCCAGGGATCAACTAATGAAAAACTGTTTTTT. As protein: CASSQGSTNEKLFF.

The genes are TRBV11-2 and TRBJ1-4; D might be TRBD1 (6 bases). CDR3 length: 17 amino acids. Trimming removed 5 bases from V and 3 bases from J, with 19 bases in between. Germline CDR1 SGHAT, CDR2 FQNNGV. CDR3 nucleotides: TGTGCCAGCAGCCGCCCTCTCCGGGGGCGAGCTAATGAAAAACTGTTTTTT. This codes for CASSRPLRGRANEKLFF.

The count of this clone is one. This sequence joins TRBV2 and TRBJ1-6, with D unresolved. The CDR3 has 12 residues. CDR1 is SNHLY, CDR2 FYNNEI, per germline. The V end lost 2 bases, the J end lost 14 bases, and 10 bases lay between the germline ends. This chain's CDR3 is CASSESPRALHF. The CDR3 DNA follows: TGTGCCAGCAGTGAAAGTCCCCGAGCCCTCCACTTT.

This chain joins TRBV3-1 (or the pseudogene TRBV3-2) and TRBJ2-7; tentative D call: TRBD2 (7 bases). Looked up from germline, CDR1 is LGHDT and CDR2 is YNNKEL (reference sequence). The CDR3 runs to 14 residues. V lost 2 bases, J lost 3 bases, and 11 bases lay in between. The CDR3 DNA follows: TGTGCCAGCAGCCAAAAGGGGGGGAGCTACGAGCAGTACTTC. This sequence encodes CASSQKGGSYEQYF.

V and J are TRBV20-1 and TRBJ1-4; no firm D call. There are 13 residues in the CDR3. Between the trimmed V and J ends, which lost 3 bases and 8 bases, there was a span of 13 bases. Germline assignment: CDR1 DFQATT and CDR2 SNEGSKA (reference sequence). CDR3: CSASAGIREKLFF. Here the CDR3 DNA reads TGCAGTGCTAGTGCTGGGATTCGGGAAAAACTGTTTTTT.

This clone was counted once. The chain combines TRBV11-2 with TRBJ2-7; D not certain. CDR1 and CDR2 (germline): SGHAT, FQNNGV. V lost 2 bases, J lost 3 bases, and 14 bases lay in between. The CDR3 loop spans 15 amino acids. The CDR3 reads CASSLNLFGGYEQYF. CDR3 DNA: TGTGCCAGCAGCTTAAACTTGTTTGGCGGCTACGAGCAGTACTTC. Based on the CDR3 plus reference TRBV11-2 and TRBJ2-7, the full variable domain is EAGVAQSPRYKIIEKRQSVAFWCNPISGHATLYWYQQILGQGPKLLIQFQNNGVVDDSQLPKDRFSAERLKGVDSTLKIQPAKLEDSAVYLCASSLNLFGGYEQYFGPGTRLTVT.

The chain carries TRBV6-5 and TRBJ2-7; D gene ambiguous. Per germline, CDR1 MNHEY and CDR2 SVGAGI. CDR3 length: 12 residues. Trimming shortened V by 7 bases and J by 3 bases, and 10 bases separated the two germline ends. CDR3 amino acids: CASNLPGYEQYF. The CDR3 DNA sequence: TGTGCCAGCAACTTGCCGGGCTACGAGCAGTACTTC.

The rearrangement links TRBV7-9 to TRBJ2-7; TRBD1 is a possible D gene (6 bases). From germline, CDR1 is SEHNR and CDR2 FQNEAQ (reference sequence). The CDR3 sequence is 13 residues long. The V gene lost 5 bases and the J gene lost 7 bases, with 15 bases spanning the gap. DNA for the CDR3: TGTGCCAGCAGCCCCCCAGGGGCCTTAGAGCAGTACTTC. The encoded protein is CASSPPGALEQYF.

The chain is built from TRBV29-1 and TRBJ2-3; maybe TRBD2 (6 bases). The germline CDR1 and CDR2 sequences are SQVTM and ANQGSEA. The CDR3 has 12 residues. The V end was cut by 1 base, the J end by 4 bases, with 6 bases between. CDR3 bases: TGCAGCGTTGAAGTAGCGGCAGATACGCAGTATTTT. Translation: CSVEVAADTQYF.

This clone was found once. This rearrangement joins TRBV3-1 (or the pseudogene TRBV3-2) to TRBJ2-3; D unclear. The CDR3 consists of 12 residues. Germline V lookup: CDR1 LGHDT, CDR2 YNNKEL (reference sequence). The V end lost 1 base, the J end lost 7 bases, and 6 bases lay between the germline ends. This chain's CDR3 is CASSQGSYTQYF. The CDR3 region has the DNA TGTGCCAGCAGCCAAGGGTCTTATACGCAGTATTTT.

This rearrangement joins TRBV5-1 to TRBJ1-1, with a tentative D call TRBD1 (6 bases). The CDR3 contains 14 residues. V was clipped by 4 bases and J by 5 bases, with 15 bases between them. The germline gives CDR1 SGHRS, CDR2 YFSETQ. The CDR3 region has the DNA TGCGCCAGCAGCCCAGCAGGGGCGGAAACTGAAGCTTTCTTT. It encodes CASSPAGAETEAFF.